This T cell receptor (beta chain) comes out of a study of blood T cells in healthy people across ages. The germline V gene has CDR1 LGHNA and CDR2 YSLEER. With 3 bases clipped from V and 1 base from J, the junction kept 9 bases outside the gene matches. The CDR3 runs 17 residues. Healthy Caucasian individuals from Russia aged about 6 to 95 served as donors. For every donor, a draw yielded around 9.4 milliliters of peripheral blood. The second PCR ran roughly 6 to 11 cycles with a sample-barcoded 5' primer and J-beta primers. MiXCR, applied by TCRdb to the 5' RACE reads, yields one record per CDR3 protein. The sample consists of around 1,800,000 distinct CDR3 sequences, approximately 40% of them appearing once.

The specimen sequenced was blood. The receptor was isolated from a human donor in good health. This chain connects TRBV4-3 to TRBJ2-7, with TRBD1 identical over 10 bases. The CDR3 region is CASSQDRGSSLSYEQYF. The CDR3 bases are TGCGCCAGCAGCCAGGACAGGGGGTCTTCCCTTTCCTACGAGCAGTACTTC.